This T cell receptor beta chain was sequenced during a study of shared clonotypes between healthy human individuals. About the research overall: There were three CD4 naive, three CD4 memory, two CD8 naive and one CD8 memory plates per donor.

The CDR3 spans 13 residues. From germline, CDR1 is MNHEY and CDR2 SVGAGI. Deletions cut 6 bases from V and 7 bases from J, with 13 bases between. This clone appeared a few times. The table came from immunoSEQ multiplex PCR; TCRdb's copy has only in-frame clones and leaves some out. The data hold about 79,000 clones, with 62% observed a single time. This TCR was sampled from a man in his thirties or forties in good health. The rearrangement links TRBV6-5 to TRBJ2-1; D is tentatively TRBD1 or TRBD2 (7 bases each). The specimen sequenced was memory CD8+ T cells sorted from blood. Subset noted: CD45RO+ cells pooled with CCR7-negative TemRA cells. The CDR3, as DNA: TGTGCCAGCAGCCAGCAGGGGGGGAATGAGCAGTTCTTC. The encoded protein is CASSQQGGNEQFF.